These 10 T cell receptor beta chains came from one sample sequenced in a study of T cell responses to AZD1222 COVID-19 vaccine. Libraries were prepared by immunoSEQ multiplex PCR; TCRdb keeps only in-frame clonotypes and omits some of them. The table lists 110,000 to 150,000 clones, 80% to 95% of them singletons, with over 3% in the top ten. The sequences come from peripheral blood, collected on day 0 of AZD1222 vaccination. The receptor set was obtained from an adult in good health.

This clone was observed a single time. J is TRBJ1-2 and V is TRBV2; the D gene is possibly TRBD1 (6 bases). The CDR3 has 14 residues. CDR1 and CDR2 (germline): SNHLY, FYNNEI. The V end lost 3 bases, the J end lost 4 bases, and 12 bases lay between the germline ends. CDR3 bases: TGTGCCAGCAGTGAGCGGACAGAGGTCTATGGCTACACCTTC. It encodes CASSERTEVYGYTF.

The J gene is TRBJ2-7, the V gene TRBV28; unclear D gene. The CDR3 spans 9 residues. Trimming cost V 8 bases and J 11 bases, with 10 bases left between them. From germline, CDR1 is MDHEN and CDR2 SYDVKM. This chain's CDR3 is CASGIREYF. The CDR3, as DNA: TGTGCCAGCGGGATTAGGGAGTACTTC.

The V call is TRBV10-3, the J call TRBJ2-6; a possible D gene is TRBD1 (7 bases). The V end was cut by 6 bases, the J end by 3 bases, with 21 bases between. The CDR3 is made up of 18 amino acids. The germline gives CDR1 ENHRY, CDR2 SYGVKD. The CDR3 sequence: CAISGGGGGTGGANVLTF. The CDR3 nucleotides are TGTGCCATCAGCGGCGGTGGAGGGGGCACGGGTGGGGCCAACGTCCTGACTTTC.

The chain uses TRBV7-8 and TRBJ2-3, with 9 positions matching TRBD2. There are 15 residues in the CDR3. Looked up from germline, CDR1 is SGHVS and CDR2 is FQNEAQ. The trim removed 1 base at V and 7 bases at J, leaving 6 bases unmatched. This CDR3 reads CASSLVLAGTNTQYF. The DNA of the CDR3 is TGTGCCAGCAGCTTAGTACTAGCGGGTACTAATACGCAGTATTTT.

The chain has TRBV2 and TRBJ2-2; the D is unclear. The germline V gene has CDR1 SNHLY and CDR2 FYNNEI. This CDR3 contains 12 residues. V lost 6 bases to trimming and J lost 5 bases, with 7 bases between them. The CDR3 sequence: CASRGSTGELFF. As DNA, the CDR3 is TGTGCCAGCAGGGGCAGTACCGGGGAGCTGTTTTTT.

The chain is built from TRBV20-1 and TRBJ2-3; D is ambiguous. Per germline, CDR1 DFQATT and CDR2 SNEGSKA (reference sequence). Trimming shortened V by 1 base and J by 1 base, and 0 bases separated the two germline ends. The CDR3 consists of 11 residues. In nucleotides, the CDR3 is TGCAGTGCTAGAGGCACAGATACGCAGTATTTT. Translation gives CSARGTDTQYF.

The chain is built from TRBV7-2 and TRBJ2-3, with 9 bases aligning to TRBD2. J gave up 3 bases and V 5 bases, and 6 bases lay outside the gene matches. The CDR3 runs 15 residues. CDR1 is SGHTA, CDR2 FQGNSA, per germline. Here the CDR3 DNA reads TGTGCCAGCAGCATTGCGGGAGGGCCTACAGATACGCAGTATTTT. Amino acids: CASSIAGGPTDTQYF.

V is TRBV18 and J is TRBJ2-7; D is perhaps TRBD1 (6 bases). The CDR3 has 11 amino acids. V shed 6 bases and J shed 6 bases, with 9 bases lying between them. The V gene's germline CDR1 is KGHSH and CDR2 LQKENI. The CDR3 reads CASSTGSEQYF. The CDR3 nucleotides read TGTGCCAGCTCTACAGGGTCCGAGCAGTACTTC.

V and J are TRBV30 and TRBJ1-5, with a weak D call TRBD1 (6 bases). Germline V lookup: CDR1 GTSNPN, CDR2 SVGIG (reference sequence). The CDR3 spans 14 residues. Trimming removed 4 bases from V and 4 bases from J, with 14 bases in between. CDR3 protein: CAWKAGAGNQPQHF. In DNA form, the CDR3 reads TGTGCCTGGAAGGCGGGGGCAGGGAATCAGCCCCAGCATTTT. The whole variable domain, filled in from reference TRBV30 and TRBJ1-5, reads SQTIHQWPATLVQPVGSPLSLECTVEGTSNPNLYWYRQAAGRGLQLLFYSVGIGQISSEVPQNLSASRPQDRQFILSSKKLLLSDSGFYLCAWKAGAGNQPQHFGDGTRLSIL.

This chain joins TRBV30 and TRBJ2-7; TRBD1 matches 8 bases. With 1 base clipped from V and 5 bases from J, the junction kept 7 bases outside the gene matches. The CDR3 is 14 residues long. Germline lookup yields CDR1 GTSNPN and CDR2 SVGIG (reference sequence). As DNA, the CDR3 is TGTGCCTGGAGTGGGGACAGGAGAAAGGACGAGCAGTACTTC. Translation gives CAWSGDRRKDEQYF. The full variable domain, completed using reference TRBV30 and TRBJ2-7, is SQTIHQWPATLVQPVGSPLSLECTVEGTSNPNLYWYRQAAGRGLQLLFYSVGIGQISSEVPQNLSASRPQDRQFILSSKKLLLSDSGFYLCAWSGDRRKDEQYFGPGTRLTVT.